These 20 T cell receptor beta chains originate from one sample sequenced in a study of T cell responses to AZD1222 COVID-19 vaccine. Profiled with immunoSEQ multiplex PCR; TCRdb holds only in-frame clones, not every one. This repertoire shows roughly 120,000 clones, more than 75% found once; its top ten account for around 9.4%. The specimen comprised peripheral blood, sampled on day 0 of AZD1222 vaccination. Receptors originate from an adult in good health.

The V gene is TRBV18, the J gene TRBJ2-1, with 8 positions matching TRBD2. Unmatched junction bases numbered 15, after V lost 2 bases and J lost 12 bases. Germline loops: CDR1 KGHSH, CDR2 LQKENI. CDR3 length equals 16 residues. The CDR3 here is CASSPTGTSGGRGQFF. Here the CDR3 DNA reads TGTGCCAGCTCACCAACCGGGACTAGTGGGGGACGGGGGCAGTTCTTC.

The V call is TRBV13, the J call TRBJ2-7; D may be TRBD1 (6 bases). Germline V gene data show CDR1 as PRHDT and CDR2 as FYEKMQ (reference sequence). V was trimmed by 5 bases and J by 2 bases, leaving 13 bases between them. The CDR3 loop spans 14 amino acids. The CDR3, as DNA: TGTGCCAGCAGCCCCCAGGGGCTCCCCTACGAGCAGTACTTC. Amino acid sequence: CASSPQGLPYEQYF.

The V call is TRBV11-2, the J call TRBJ2-2, with 15 bases matching TRBD2. CDR1 and CDR2 from the germline V gene are SGHAT and FQNNGV. This CDR3 contains 19 residues. V was clipped by 5 bases and J by 4 bases; unmatched bases: 11. CDR3 sequence reads: CASSRGGLAGGGGTGELFF. The CDR3 nucleotides read TGTGCCAGCAGCCGGGGGGGACTAGCGGGAGGCGGTGGCACCGGGGAGCTGTTTTTT.

The chain is built from TRBV7-9 and TRBJ2-5, with TRBD1 identical over 7 bases. The germline V gene has CDR1 SEHNR and CDR2 FQNEAQ (reference sequence). V lost 3 bases to trimming and J lost 5 bases; unmatched junction nucleotides: 6. CDR3 size: 14 residues. CDR3 loop: CASSFLGQRETQYF. Here the CDR3 DNA reads TGTGCCAGCAGCTTTTTGGGACAGCGGGAGACCCAGTACTTC. The whole variable domain, filled in from reference TRBV7-9 and TRBJ2-5, reads DTGVSQNPRHKITKRGQNVTFRCDPISEHNRLYWYRQTLGQGPEFLTYFQNEAQLEKSRLLSDRFSAERPKGSFSTLEIQRTEQGDSAMYLCASSFLGQRETQYFGPGTRLLVL.

This clone was detected once. The chain recombines TRBV11-1 with TRBJ2-7, with D uncertain. V shed 5 bases and J shed 2 bases, with 13 bases lying between them. Germline V gene lookup returns CDR1 SGHAT and CDR2 FQDESV (reference sequence). The CDR3 is 14 residues long. CDR3 coding DNA: TGTGCCAGCAGCCCCGCGGCAGTGCCCTACGAGCAGTACTTC. Residues: CASSPAAVPYEQYF. The whole variable domain, filled in from reference TRBV11-1 and TRBJ2-7, reads EAEVAQSPRYKITEKSQAVAFWCDPISGHATLYWYRQILGQGPELLVQFQDESVVDDSQLPKDRFSAERLKGVDSTLKIQPAELGDSAMYLCASSPAAVPYEQYFGPGTRLTVT.

The V call is TRBV27, the J call TRBJ2-1, with 7 bases fitting TRBD1. The length of the CDR3 is 15 residues. Germline CDR1 is MNHEY and CDR2 is SMNVEV (reference sequence). The ends lost 4 bases at V and 0 bases at J; junction bases unmatched: 3. CDR3: CASSSGGRSYNEQFF. For the CDR3, the DNA is TGTGCCAGCAGTTCAGGGGGACGCTCCTACAATGAGCAGTTCTTC.

The genes are TRBV7-2 and TRBJ1-5, with 7 bases that match TRBD1. V lost 2 bases and J lost 5; bases outside the gene matches: 6. The CDR3 has 15 amino acids. The germline gives CDR1 SGHTA, CDR2 FQGNSA. The CDR3, as DNA: TGTGCCAGCAGCTTATACAGGGGTCGGGATCAGCCCCAGCATTTT. Its translation is CASSLYRGRDQPQHF.

The chain couples TRBV29-1 to TRBJ2-3; 7 nucleotides match TRBD2. Trimming took 7 bases from V and 1 from J; bases not matched to a gene: 14. The CDR3 runs 16 residues. Germline values: CDR1 SQVTM, CDR2 ANQGSEA. CDR3 in amino acids: CSADYFAGDRTDTQYF. The CDR3, as DNA: TGCAGCGCTGACTACTTTGCGGGGGACCGCACAGATACGCAGTATTTT.

The chain recombines TRBV30 with TRBJ2-1; D may be TRBD1 or TRBD2 (6 bases each). Between the trimmed V and J ends, which lost 5 bases and 8 bases, there was a span of 19 bases. CDR1 and CDR2 from the germline V gene are GTSNPN and SVGIG (reference sequence). The CDR3 extends over 14 amino acids. CDR3 protein: CAWGRTIRGDEQFF. The CDR3 region has the DNA TGTGCCTGGGGGCGGACTATAAGGGGGGATGAGCAGTTCTTC.

The chain combines TRBV4-2 with TRBJ1-2; a possible D gene is TRBD1 (5 bases). Germline V gives CDR1 LGHNA, CDR2 YNFKEQ. The V end lost 0 bases, the J end lost 4 bases, and 15 bases lay between the germline ends. The CDR3 runs to 16 residues. CDR3 region: CASSQDYGRVSYGYTF. In nucleotides, the CDR3 is TGTGCCAGCAGCCAAGATTATGGCAGGGTCTCCTATGGCTACACCTTC.

This chain links TRBV12-3 or TRBV12-4 with TRBJ2-3; no firm D call. V lost 6 bases to trimming and J lost 3 bases, with 4 bases between them. The CDR3 is made up of 11 amino acids. The CDR3 sequence is CASRKTDTQYF. The CDR3 nucleotides read TGTGCCAGCAGGAAGACAGATACGCAGTATTTT.

The table lists this clone with a count of one. The chain's CDR3 is CASSPGTSGDIQYF. The CDR3 nucleotides read TGTGCCAGCAGCCCAGGGACTAGCGGAGACATTCAGTACTTC. V gene TRBV5-6 combines with J gene TRBJ2-4, with 11 bases lining up with TRBD2. Looked up from germline, CDR1 is SGHDT and CDR2 is YYEEEE. The V segment lost 4 bases and the J segment 8 bases; nucleotides outside the gene matches: 5. CDR3 size: 14 residues.

The J gene is TRBJ2-1, the V gene TRBV5-1; 7 nucleotides agree with TRBD2. V lost 4 bases and J lost 0; bases outside the gene matches: 10. The CDR3 is 17 residues long. CDR1 and CDR2 (germline): SGHRS, YFSETQ. CDR3 DNA sequence: TGCGCCAGCAGCCCTAGACTAGCACGGCGCTCCTACAATGAGCAGTTCTTC. It encodes CASSPRLARRSYNEQFF.

J is TRBJ2-7 and V is TRBV28; 11 bases match TRBD1. CDR3 size: 14 residues. Germline-derived CDR1 and CDR2 are MDHEN and SYDVKM. The J segment lost 4 bases and the V segment lost 4 bases, leaving 3 bases of the junction unmatched. This CDR3 reads CASSWTGGFYEQYF. Here the CDR3 DNA reads TGTGCCAGCAGTTGGACAGGGGGCTTTTACGAGCAGTACTTC.

In this sample, this clone turned up once. The chain links TRBV7-3 to TRBJ2-5; D is ambiguous. The V end lost 5 bases, the J end lost 1 base, and 8 bases lay between the germline ends. CDR1 and CDR2 (germline): SGHTA, FQGTGA. The CDR3 covers 13 residues. The chain's CDR3 is CASSPRSQETQYF. The DNA of the CDR3 is TGTGCCAGCAGCCCCAGGTCCCAAGAGACCCAGTACTTC.

The rearrangement joins TRBV11-2 to TRBJ2-7, with unresolved D. Germline CDR1 is SGHAT and CDR2 is FQNNGV. The CDR3 runs 13 residues. Deletions cut 4 bases from V and 2 bases from J, with 9 bases between. In DNA, the CDR3 is TGTGCCAGCAGCTCGCCATACACCTACGAGCAGTACTTC. It specifies CASSSPYTYEQYF.

This clone was observed once. The gene calls are TRBV28 and TRBJ2-6; TRBD2 is a possible D gene (7 bases). V was cut by 10 bases and J by 3 bases, with 13 bases left in between. This CDR3 is 14 amino acids long. Germline CDR1 and CDR2: MDHEN and SYDVKM. CDR3 sequence reads: CATRRGGGANVLTF. CDR3 DNA: TGTGCCACCCGAAGGGGGGGTGGGGCCAACGTCCTGACTTTC.

The chain has TRBV6-5 and TRBJ1-4; TRBD1 might be the D (5 bases). With 7 bases removed from V and 5 bases from J, the gap between germline ends came to 14 bases. Germline V gives CDR1 MNHEY, CDR2 SVGAGI. CDR3 length equals 14 residues. CDR3 in DNA: TGTGCCAGCACAAGTAGGGGTAGAAATGAAAAACTGTTTTTT. This encodes CASTSRGRNEKLFF.

The V gene is TRBV28, the J gene TRBJ2-1; 14 bases are a match to TRBD2. V was clipped by 0 bases and J by 9 bases; unmatched bases: 1. The CDR3 runs 15 residues. Germline loops: CDR1 MDHEN, CDR2 SYDVKM. The CDR3 DNA reads TGTGCCAGCAGTTTATGGACTAGCGGGAGGGGTGAGCAGTTCTTC. This encodes CASSLWTSGRGEQFF.

The chain recombines TRBV24-1 with TRBJ1-6, with 9 bases aligning to TRBD1. Germline CDR1 reads KGHDR; CDR2 reads SFDVKD. CDR3 length equals 16 residues. Germline trimming cut 4 bases from V and 7 bases from J; bases unmatched to any gene: 7. CDR3 amino acids: CATSDLQGARNSPLHF. The CDR3 nucleotides read TGTGCCACCAGTGACCTACAGGGGGCCCGGAATTCACCCCTCCACTTT.